Below, one TCR beta chain is given with its context. No antigen is known for it. The unsorted samples took tens of millions of PBMCs to get genomic DNA. This sample is part of a study of shared clonotypes between healthy human individuals. At the deep level, the assay was run. Measured with immunoSEQ multiplex PCR; TCRdb has only the in-frame clones, and not every one. The table lists 520,000 or so clones, 79% of them singletons. CDR1 is SGDLS and CDR2 is YYNGEE in the germline V gene. This CDR3 is built from 15 residues. Unmatched junction bases numbered 4, after V lost 3 bases and J lost 5 bases. Study-wide findings and caveats: Having only a few donors restricted how much genetic and exposure-history diversity was captured. The sole specimen, blood, was sampled, and tissue repertoires likely differ.

This chain links TRBV9 with TRBJ2-3; TRBD2 aligns across 12 bases. Sample: PBMCs. This receptor was obtained from a woman between 40 and 50 years old in good health. Some clones in this sample may be carry-over from other donors' samples. CDR3: CASSAPGLAGDTQYF. Here the CDR3 DNA reads TGTGCCAGCAGCGCCCCGGGACTAGCGGGAGATACGCAGTATTTT.